The source of this TCR beta chain is a study of shared clonotypes between healthy human individuals. Study-wide points: A few donors had around 5% of their naive CD4 clonotypes in common.

Profiled with immunoSEQ multiplex PCR; TCRdb holds only in-frame clones, not every one. The repertoire holds roughly 1 million clones, with around 76% as singletons. V dropped 1 base and J dropped 4 bases, with 8 bases sitting between them. This CDR3 spans 13 amino acids. Germline lookup yields CDR1 SEHNR and CDR2 FQNEAQ (reference sequence). Points on this clone: Its target is not known.

Sequences were obtained from memory CD4+ T cells sorted from blood. Subset noted: CD45RA-negative fraction. This TCR derives from a man aged 18 to 30 in good health. The J gene is TRBJ2-7, the V gene TRBV7-9; D is undetermined. The CDR3 loop reads CASSLGSMYEQYF. DNA for the CDR3: TGTGCCAGCAGCTTAGGTTCGATGTACGAGCAGTACTTC. The full variable domain, completed using reference TRBV7-9 and TRBJ2-7, is DTGVSQNPRHKITKRGQNVTFRCDPISEHNRLYWYRQTLGQGPEFLTYFQNEAQLEKSRLLSDRFSAERPKGSFSTLEIQRTEQGDSAMYLCASSLGSMYEQYFGPGTRLTVT.